One and the same sample provided the 13 T cell receptor beta chains below, sequenced in a study of blood T cell repertoires in COVID-19. Produced via immunoSEQ multiplex PCR; TCRdb's table is partial and in-frame only. The sample lists hundreds of thousands of clones; around 86% were seen once. The sample was peripheral blood. The receptors were gathered from a man between 60 and 75 years old who had recovered from COVID-19.

This chain links TRBV12-1 with TRBJ2-3; TRBD2, the table's D call, lacks a check against the DNA. TRBV12-1 is noted as a pseudogene. CDR3 length: 16 residues. The CDR3 loop reads CASSSPLAGTTDTQYF. The CDR3 coding sequence is TGTGCCAGCAGCTCGCCACTAGCGGGGACAACAGATACGCAGTATTTT.

This clone was observed a handful of times. This rearrangement joins TRBV11-2 to TRBJ2-2; 9 nucleotides align to TRBD1. The CDR3 runs 16 residues. The V gene's germline CDR1 is SGHAT and CDR2 FQNNGV. With V trimmed by 1 base and J by 7 bases, 7 bases remained unmatched. The CDR3 DNA sequence: TGTGCCAGCAGCTTAGTTCGGACAGGGGTTATCGGGGAGCTGTTTTTT. Residues: CASSLVRTGVIGELFF.

The rearrangement joins TRBV11-2 to TRBJ2-3; 13 bases line up with TRBD2. Germline loops: CDR1 SGHAT, CDR2 FQNNGV. The length of the CDR3 is 16 residues. Trimming at V came to 4 bases and at J to 1 base, leaving 2 bases not matched to a gene. This CDR3 is CASSWGLAGRTDTQYF. CDR3 nucleotide sequence: TGTGCCAGCAGCTGGGGACTAGCGGGGCGCACAGATACGCAGTATTTT. Variable domain in full (rest from reference TRBV11-2 and TRBJ2-3): EAGVAQSPRYKIIEKRQSVAFWCNPISGHATLYWYQQILGQGPKLLIQFQNNGVVDDSQLPKDRFSAERLKGVDSTLKIQPAKLEDSAVYLCASSWGLAGRTDTQYFGPGTRLTVL.

CDR3 region: CASSRTGGEKSYEQYF. CDR3 DNA sequence: TGTGCCAGTAGTAGAACAGGGGGCGAGAAATCCTACGAGCAGTACTTC. The chain joins TRBV19 to TRBJ2-7; 9 bases are a match to TRBD1. CDR3 length: 16 amino acids. CDR1 is LNHDA and CDR2 is SQIVND in the germline V gene (reference sequence). Trimming cost V 4 bases and J 1 base; bases outside gene matches: 8.

The chain has TRBV19 and TRBJ2-3, with D perhaps matching TRBD1 (5 bases). The length of the CDR3 is 15 residues. Germline-derived CDR1 and CDR2 are LNHDA and SQIVND (reference sequence). Trimming removed 4 bases from V and 10 bases from J, with 21 bases in between. CDR3 bases: TGTGCCAGTAGTACTCCTATGATGTACAGCAGGGCGCAGTATTTT. Its translation: CASSTPMMYSRAQYF.

The chain joins TRBV5-4 to TRBJ1-2, with D tentatively TRBD1 (6 bases). This CDR3 region has 14 residues. Between the trimmed V and J ends, which lost 3 bases and 5 bases, there was a span of 14 bases. Germline lookup yields CDR1 SGHNT and CDR2 YYREEE (reference sequence). CDR3 DNA: TGTGCCAGCAGCTCCCTCGGACAGATATATGGCTACACCTTC. Its protein is CASSSLGQIYGYTF.

Here the CDR3 reads CASSETGVRTEAFF. In nucleotides, the CDR3 is TGTGCCAGCAGTGAAACGGGTGTTCGCACTGAAGCTTTCTTT. The chain joins TRBV25-1 to TRBJ1-1; no definite D call. This CDR3 has 14 amino acids. V was clipped by 2 bases and J by 4 bases, with 11 bases between them. Germline V gives CDR1 MGHDK, CDR2 SYGVNS. Full variable domain (rest looked up from reference TRBV25-1 and TRBJ1-1): EADIYQTPRYLVIGTGKKITLECSQTMGHDKMYWYQQDPGMELHLIHYSYGVNSTEKGDLSSESTVSRIRTEHFPLTLESARPSHTSQYLCASSETGVRTEAFFGQGTRLTVV.

In this sample, this clone turned up a few times. The chain employs TRBV10-3 and TRBJ1-2; 8 bases agree with TRBD1. The germline CDR1 and CDR2 sequences are ENHRY and SYGVKD. The CDR3 length is 15 residues. The junction had 6 bases not matched to a gene; V was cut back by 6 bases and J by 0 bases. The CDR3, as DNA: TGTGCCATCAGGGAGGGACAGGCAGCTAACTATGGCTACACCTTC. Translating it yields CAIREGQAANYGYTF.

This clone has only a few counts. The rearrangement joins TRBV2 to TRBJ2-7; D not resolved. The V and J ends lost 2 bases and 3 bases respectively, with 17 bases between them. CDR3 length: 16 residues. The germline CDR1 and CDR2 sequences are SNHLY and FYNNEI. CDR3 nucleotides: TGTGCCAGCAGTGAATATTTTTTATATCGAGGCTACGAGCAGTACTTC. It yields the protein CASSEYFLYRGYEQYF.

This chain links TRBV5-4 with TRBJ1-4, with a tentative D call TRBD1 (5 bases). The CDR3 spans 14 residues. Germline V gives CDR1 SGHNT, CDR2 YYREEE (reference sequence). V lost 5 bases and J lost 7, with 15 bases in between. The DNA of the CDR3 is TGTGCCAGCAGTTCAGCAGGGTGGGGTGAAAAACTGTTTTTT. As protein: CASSSAGWGEKLFF. The full variable domain, its missing parts supplied by reference TRBV5-4 and TRBJ1-4, is ETGVTQSPTHLIKTRGQQVTLRCSSQSGHNTVSWYQQALGQGPQFIFQYYREEENGRGNFPPRFSGLQFPNYSSELNVNALELDDSALYLCASSSAGWGEKLFFGSGTQLSVL.

This clone occurred once. V usage is TRBV28 and J usage is TRBJ2-1; 10 bases agree with TRBD2. CDR3 length equals 16 residues. From germline, CDR1 is MDHEN and CDR2 SYDVKM. Trimming cost V 6 bases and J 6 bases; bases outside gene matches: 11. The CDR3: CASSPSGAGGGNEQFF. CDR3 DNA: TGTGCCAGCAGCCCGAGTGGAGCGGGAGGGGGCAATGAGCAGTTCTTC.

The J gene is TRBJ2-2, the V gene TRBV30; 13 nucleotides line up with TRBD2. The CDR3 covers 20 residues. After removal of 1 base from V and 1 base from J, the junction contained 12 bases not matched to a gene. Germline loops: CDR1 GTSNPN, CDR2 SVGIG (reference sequence). CDR3 in DNA: TGTGCCTGGAGTGCTGGGACGTTGGGACTAGCGGGAAGGAACACCGGGGAGCTGTTTTTT. It translates to CAWSAGTLGLAGRNTGELFF.

The V gene is TRBV2, the J gene TRBJ2-5, with 10 bases aligning to TRBD1. J was trimmed by 5 bases and V by 5 bases; bases with no gene match: 8. Germline V gives CDR1 SNHLY, CDR2 FYNNEI. This CDR3 has 15 amino acids. The CDR3 here is CASSYGTGDGETQYF. The CDR3 DNA follows: TGTGCCAGCAGTTACGGGACAGGGGATGGGGAGACCCAGTACTTC.